This T cell receptor beta chain was profiled in a study of shared clonotypes between healthy human individuals. Trimming left V 8 bases short and J 6 bases short, with 18 bases between. This CDR3 has 14 amino acids. Germline V gives CDR1 MGHDK, CDR2 SYGVNS. Whole-study results and caveats: Owing to a small donor count, the genetic and exposure-history diversity represented was limited. Across four donors, naive CD4 shared roughly 5%, naive CD8 3.5% to 4%, memory CD4 roughly 2.4%, memory CD8 more than 0.35%.

For every subset, genomic DNA was evenly distributed across several immunoSEQ plates. Study processing details: ImmunoSEQ supplied junction-only sequences lacking quality scores, so filtering was different. Clones were sequenced by immunoSEQ multiplex PCR, and TCRdb holds only the in-frame ones, with some missing. That table is the source of V, J and clone size, and D and trimming were worked out from the DNA. The table records approximately 97,000 clones, 67% of them present only once. For this clone: The antigen is unknown.

The V and J genes are TRBV25-1 and TRBJ2-3; D remains unclear. Sequencing used memory CD8+ T cells sorted from blood. Stated subset: CD45RO+ cells pooled with CCR7-negative TemRA cells. The origin of this receptor is a young man in good health. The CDR3 region has the DNA TGTGCCAGCGGAAGCCGCGACCTGGGCGATACGCAGTATTTT. Protein: CASGSRDLGDTQYF.